The 10 T cell receptor beta chains listed next were all sequenced from one sample in a study of T cell responses to AZD1222 COVID-19 vaccine. The assay was immunoSEQ multiplex PCR, and TCRdb's table has in-frame clones only and misses some. Seen here are 100,000 to 150,000 clones, approximately 88% observed once, and the top ten hold around 5.6%. The input for sequencing was peripheral blood, taken on day 0 of AZD1222 vaccination. These receptors all stem from an adult in good health.

CDR3 sequence reads: CASSRDRVDEQFF. The CDR3 DNA reads as TGTGCCAGCAGTCGGGACAGGGTGGATGAGCAGTTCTTC. The rearrangement uses TRBV2 and TRBJ2-1, with 9 bases aligning to TRBD1. Germline trimming cut 5 bases from V and 8 bases from J; bases unmatched to any gene: 4. The germline V gene encodes CDR1 SNHLY and CDR2 FYNNEI. The CDR3 spans 13 residues.

This chain uses TRBV5-1 with TRBJ1-2; 7 bases are a match to TRBD1. Germline V lookup: CDR1 SGHRS, CDR2 YFSETQ. CDR3 length: 15 residues. The V and J ends lost 4 bases and 0 bases, in that order; junction bases with no gene match: 6. Written as DNA, the CDR3 is TGCGCCAGCAGCACCGACAGGGATCCTAACTATGGCTACACCTTC. Protein product: CASSTDRDPNYGYTF.

This chain uses TRBV15 with TRBJ2-7, with TRBD1 identical over 7 bases. CDR3 length: 16 residues. V lost 4 bases to trimming and J lost 4 bases; unmatched junction nucleotides: 13. Germline V gene lookup returns CDR1 LNHNV and CDR2 YYDKDF (reference sequence). For the CDR3, the DNA is TGTGCCACCAGCACGAACCCGGGACAGCCTCCTTACGAGCAGTACTTC. As protein: CATSTNPGQPPYEQYF.

The CDR3 DNA is TGCGCCAGCAGCTTGGCAGGGTTAGGGTCACCCCTCCACTTT. Amino acids: CASSLAGLGSPLHF. The rearrangement links TRBV5-1 to TRBJ1-6; perhaps TRBD1 as D (5 bases). Germline-derived CDR1 and CDR2 are SGHRS and YFSETQ. This CDR3 region has 14 residues. The V and J ends lost 0 bases and 10 bases respectively, with 11 bases between them.

As for this clone: This same CDR3 is encoded by further DNA sequences in the sample. The V gene is TRBV11-3, the J gene TRBJ1-1, with 10 bases fitting TRBD1. The CDR3 totals 13 residues. CDR1 SGHNT and CDR2 YENEEA come from the germline V gene. V gave up 3 bases and J gave up 5 bases; unmatched junction bases: 0. The CDR3 coding sequence is TGTGCCAGCAGCTTGGACAGGGGGACTGAAGCTTTCTTT. Protein sequence: CASSLDRGTEAFF.

The rearrangement uses TRBV27 and TRBJ2-1; D is unclear. Per germline, CDR1 MNHEY and CDR2 SMNVEV (reference sequence). The CDR3 length is 14 residues. Trimming stripped 4 bases from V and 5 bases from J, with 12 bases between. CDR3 residues: CASSSNNLNNEQFF. Written as DNA, the CDR3 is TGTGCCAGCAGTTCCAATAACCTAAACAATGAGCAGTTCTTC.

This chain joins TRBV19 and TRBJ2-1; a weak D match, TRBD1 (6 bases). Per germline, CDR1 LNHDA and CDR2 SQIVND (reference sequence). This CDR3 spans 16 amino acids. The V and J ends lost 3 bases and 2 bases respectively, with 14 bases between them. The DNA for the CDR3 is TGTGCCAGTAGTATTTTACAGGGCGGCCCCTACAATGAGCAGTTCTTC. The encoded protein is CASSILQGGPYNEQFF.

The gene calls are TRBV6-5 and TRBJ1-2, with no clear D. Trimming cost V 0 bases and J 1 base, with 6 bases left between them. This CDR3 contains 14 residues. Germline assignment: CDR1 MNHEY and CDR2 SVGAGI. This chain's CDR3 is CASSYSSGNYGYTF. CDR3 nucleotides: TGTGCCAGCAGTTACTCGAGCGGTAACTATGGCTACACCTTC.

This clone showed up just a few times. The chain links TRBV30 to TRBJ2-5; 7 nucleotides agree with TRBD1. CDR3 length: 13 residues. CDR1 is GTSNPN, CDR2 SVGIG, per germline (reference sequence). V trimming: 2 bases; J trimming: 3 bases; junction bases outside the gene matches: 3. CDR3 sequence reads: CAWSRQGEETQYF. In DNA form, the CDR3 reads TGTGCCTGGAGTCGACAGGGTGAAGAGACCCAGTACTTC.

The V gene is TRBV5-5, the J gene TRBJ2-7, with 9 bases lining up with TRBD2. CDR3 length: 14 amino acids. J was trimmed by 7 bases and V by 0 bases; bases with no gene match: 5. Germline V lookup: CDR1 SGHKS, CDR2 YYEKEE (reference sequence). The CDR3 DNA is TGTGCCAGCAGCTTGGTATCTAGCGGGACGGAGCAGTACTTC. This gives the protein CASSLVSSGTEQYF. The full variable domain, with the rest looked up from reference TRBV5-5 and TRBJ2-7, is DAGVTQSPTHLIKTRGQQVTLRCSPISGHKSVSWYQQVLGQGPQFIFQYYEKEERGRGNFPDRFSARQFPNYSSELNVNALLLGDSALYLCASSLVSSGTEQYFGPGTRLTVT.